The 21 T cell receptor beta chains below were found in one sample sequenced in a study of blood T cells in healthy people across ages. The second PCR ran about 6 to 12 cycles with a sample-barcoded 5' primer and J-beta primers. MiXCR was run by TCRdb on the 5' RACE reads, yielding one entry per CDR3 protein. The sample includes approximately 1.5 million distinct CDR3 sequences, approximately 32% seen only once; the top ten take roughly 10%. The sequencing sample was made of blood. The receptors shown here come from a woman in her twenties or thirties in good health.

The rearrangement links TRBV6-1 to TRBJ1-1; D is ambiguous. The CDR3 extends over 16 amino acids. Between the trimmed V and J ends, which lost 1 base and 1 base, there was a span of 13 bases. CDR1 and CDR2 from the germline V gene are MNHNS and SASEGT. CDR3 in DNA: TGTGCCAGCAGTGAAGTCGCAGGATATACGAACACTGAAGCTTTCTTT. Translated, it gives CASSEVAGYTNTEAFF.

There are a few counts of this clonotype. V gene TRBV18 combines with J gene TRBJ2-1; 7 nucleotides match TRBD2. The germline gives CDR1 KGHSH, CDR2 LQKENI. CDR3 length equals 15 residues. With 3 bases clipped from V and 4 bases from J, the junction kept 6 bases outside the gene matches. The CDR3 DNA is TGTGCCAGCTCACCGACGGGACTACCGTACAATGAGCAGTTCTTC. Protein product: CASSPTGLPYNEQFF.

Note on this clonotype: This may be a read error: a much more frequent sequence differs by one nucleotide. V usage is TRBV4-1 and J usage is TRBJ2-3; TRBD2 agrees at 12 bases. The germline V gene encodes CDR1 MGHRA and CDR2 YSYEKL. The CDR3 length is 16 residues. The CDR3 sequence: CASSQLAGGSTDAQYF. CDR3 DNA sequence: TGCGCCAGCAGCCAACTAGCGGGGGGGAGCACAGATGCGCAGTATTTT.

The chain's CDR3 is CASTRIGDGYTF. Here the CDR3 DNA reads TGTGCCAGCACCCGAATAGGGGACGGCTACACCTTC. This chain connects TRBV12-3 or TRBV12-4 to TRBJ1-2; tentatively, D is TRBD1 (5 bases). With 7 bases removed from V and 8 bases from J, the gap between germline ends came to 14 bases. This CDR3 has 12 amino acids.

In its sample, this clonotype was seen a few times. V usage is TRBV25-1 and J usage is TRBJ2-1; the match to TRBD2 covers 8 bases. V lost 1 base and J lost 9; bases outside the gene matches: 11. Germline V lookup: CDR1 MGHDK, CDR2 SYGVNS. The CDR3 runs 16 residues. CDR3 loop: CASSEWPGGPNSEQFF. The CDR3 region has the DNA TGTGCCAGCAGTGAATGGCCGGGAGGGCCAAATAGTGAGCAGTTCTTC.

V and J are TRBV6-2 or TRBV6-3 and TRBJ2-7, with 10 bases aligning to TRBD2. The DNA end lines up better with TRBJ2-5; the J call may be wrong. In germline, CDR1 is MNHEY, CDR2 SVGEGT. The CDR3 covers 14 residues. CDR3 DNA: TGTGCCAGCAGAATAGCGGGGGGCGCTGAGACCCAGTACTTC. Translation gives CASRIAGGAETQYF.

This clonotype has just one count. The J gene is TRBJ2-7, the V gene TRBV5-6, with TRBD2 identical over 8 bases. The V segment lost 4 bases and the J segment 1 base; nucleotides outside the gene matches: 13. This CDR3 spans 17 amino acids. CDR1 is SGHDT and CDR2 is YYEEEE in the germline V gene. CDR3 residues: CASSALQVGGRSYEQYF. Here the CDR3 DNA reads TGTGCCAGCAGCGCGTTGCAGGTTGGCGGGAGGTCCTACGAGCAGTACTTC.

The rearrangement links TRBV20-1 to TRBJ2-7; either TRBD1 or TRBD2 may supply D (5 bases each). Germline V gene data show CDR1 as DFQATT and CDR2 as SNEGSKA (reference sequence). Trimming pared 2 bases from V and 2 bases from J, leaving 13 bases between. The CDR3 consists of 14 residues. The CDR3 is CSARSRLGPYEQYF. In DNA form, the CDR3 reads TGCAGTGCTAGATCCCGGCTGGGACCCTACGAGCAGTACTTC.

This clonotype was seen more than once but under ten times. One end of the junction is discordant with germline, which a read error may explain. The CDR3 loop is CGVESPPGAPLYEQYF. CDR3 nucleotide sequence: TGCGGCGTTGAAAGCCCGCCGGGGGCACCACTCTACGAGCAGTACTTC. The J gene is TRBJ2-7, the V gene TRBV29-1; TRBD1 or TRBD2 may be the D gene (6 bases each). The CDR3 has 16 residues. Germline loops: CDR1 SQVTM, CDR2 ANQGSEA.

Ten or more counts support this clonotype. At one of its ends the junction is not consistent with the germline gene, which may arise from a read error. CDR3 in DNA: TGTGCCAGCAGTGCCGGGACTAGCGGTAGCACAGATACGCAGTATTTT. Translation: CASSAGTSGSTDTQYF. V and J are TRBV5-1 and TRBJ2-3, with 11 bases matching TRBD2. Germline V gene data show CDR1 as SGHRS and CDR2 as YFSETQ. The CDR3 has 16 amino acids.

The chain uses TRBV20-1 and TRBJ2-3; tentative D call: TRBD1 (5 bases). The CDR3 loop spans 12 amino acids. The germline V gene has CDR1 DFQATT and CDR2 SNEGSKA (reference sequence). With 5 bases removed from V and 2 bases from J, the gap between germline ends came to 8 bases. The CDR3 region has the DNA TGCAGTGCTTACAGGTACACAGATACGCAGTATTTT. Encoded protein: CSAYRYTDTQYF.

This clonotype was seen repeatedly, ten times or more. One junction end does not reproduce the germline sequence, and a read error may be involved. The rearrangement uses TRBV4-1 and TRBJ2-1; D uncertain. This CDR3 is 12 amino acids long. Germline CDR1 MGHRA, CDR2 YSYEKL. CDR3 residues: CASSQGYNEQFF. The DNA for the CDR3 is TGTGCCAGCAGCCAAGGTTACAATGAGCAGTTCTTC.

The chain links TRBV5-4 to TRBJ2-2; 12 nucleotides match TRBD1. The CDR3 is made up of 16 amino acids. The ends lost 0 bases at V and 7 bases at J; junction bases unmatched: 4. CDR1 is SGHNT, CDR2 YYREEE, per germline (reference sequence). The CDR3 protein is CASSLAGQGAVGELFF. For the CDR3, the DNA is TGTGCCAGCAGCTTGGCGGGACAGGGGGCCGTCGGGGAGCTGTTTTTT.

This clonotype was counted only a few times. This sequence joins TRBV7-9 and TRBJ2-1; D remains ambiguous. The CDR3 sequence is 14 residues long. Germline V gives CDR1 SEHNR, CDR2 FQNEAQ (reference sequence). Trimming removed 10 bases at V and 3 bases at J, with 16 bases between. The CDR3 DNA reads TGTGCCACGGGCTTGGGGTCTGGCTACAATGAGCAGTTCTTC. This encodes CATGLGSGYNEQFF.

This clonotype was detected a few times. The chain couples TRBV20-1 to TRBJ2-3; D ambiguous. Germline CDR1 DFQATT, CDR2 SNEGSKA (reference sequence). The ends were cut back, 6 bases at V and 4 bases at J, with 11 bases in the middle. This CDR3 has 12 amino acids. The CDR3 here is CSANRRSDTQYF. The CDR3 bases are TGCAGTGCGAACCGAAGGTCAGATACGCAGTATTTT.

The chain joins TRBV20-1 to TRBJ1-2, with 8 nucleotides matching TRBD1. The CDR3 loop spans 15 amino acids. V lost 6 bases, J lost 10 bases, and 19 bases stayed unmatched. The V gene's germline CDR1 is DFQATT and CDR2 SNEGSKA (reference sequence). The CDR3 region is CSAPHRDRSGRDYTF. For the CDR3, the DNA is TGCAGTGCGCCTCACCGGGACAGGTCGGGTCGGGACTACACCTTC.

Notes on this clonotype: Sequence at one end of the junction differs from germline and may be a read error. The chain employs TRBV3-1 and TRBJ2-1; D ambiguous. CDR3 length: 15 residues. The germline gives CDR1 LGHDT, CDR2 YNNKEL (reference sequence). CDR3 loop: CAGSPSKTSYNEQFF. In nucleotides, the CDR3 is TGTGCCGGCAGCCCAAGCAAAACCTCCTACAATGAGCAGTTCTTC.

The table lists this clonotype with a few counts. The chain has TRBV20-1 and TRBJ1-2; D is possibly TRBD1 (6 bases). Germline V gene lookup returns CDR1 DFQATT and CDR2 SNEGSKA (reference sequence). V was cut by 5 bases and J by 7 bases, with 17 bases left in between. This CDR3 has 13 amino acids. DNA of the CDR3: TGCAGTGCTGGAGGGGGGGGGTTGGTTGGCTACACCTTC. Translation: CSAGGGGLVGYTF.

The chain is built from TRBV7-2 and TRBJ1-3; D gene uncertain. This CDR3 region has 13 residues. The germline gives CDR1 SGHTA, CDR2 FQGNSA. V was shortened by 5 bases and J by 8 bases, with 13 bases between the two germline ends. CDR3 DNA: TGTGCCAGCAGCCTAGGTTTTAGGGACACCATATATTTT. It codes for CASSLGFRDTIYF.

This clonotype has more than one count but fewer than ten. The CDR3 reads CSGYVGGGYEQYF. The CDR3 DNA reads TGCAGTGGTTACGTGGGAGGGGGCTACGAGCAGTACTTC. This chain joins TRBV20-1 and TRBJ2-5, with D possibly matching TRBD2 (7 bases). The tail of the sequence fits TRBJ2-7 better, so the J call may be wrong. Germline CDR1 reads DFQATT; CDR2 reads SNEGSKA (reference sequence). The CDR3 loop spans 13 amino acids.

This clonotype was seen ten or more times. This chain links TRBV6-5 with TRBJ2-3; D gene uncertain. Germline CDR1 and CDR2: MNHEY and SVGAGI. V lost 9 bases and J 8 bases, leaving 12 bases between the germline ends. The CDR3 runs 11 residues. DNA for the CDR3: TGTGCCAGTACTAAGGCCCTTACGCAGTATTTT. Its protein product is CASTKALTQYF.